These T cell receptor beta chains were read from a single sample in a study of T-cell reconstitution after alpha-beta-depleted transplantation in children. TCRdb passed the PCR reads through MiXCR, listing each CDR3 protein once. The table lists 350,000 to 450,000 distinct CDR3 sequences, roughly 22% of them singletons. Sequencing used PBMCs from the stem cell graft donor, obtained from the stem cell graft. The origin of the receptors is a human donor who donated a stem cell graft to a child with acute myeloid leukemia. Each CDR3 is given with its conserved first and last residue. The D gene is left open where the match is weak. Clone size is stated in some rows and not others, as once, few, many or a class when expanded.

D gene	V gene	clone size	J gene	CDR3 protein	CDR3 DNA
TRBD1	TRBV29-1	many	TRBJ1-4	CSAMGQNNEKLFF	TGCAGCGCAATGGGACAGAATAATGAAAAACTGTTTTTT
TRBD1	TRBV9	.	TRBJ2-1	CASSVEGDSYNEQFF	TGTGCCAGCAGCGTAGAGGGGGACAGTTACAATGAGCAGTTCTTC
TRBD1	TRBV20-1	many	TRBJ2-7	CSALDRGMSYEQYF	TGCAGTGCGCTGGACAGGGGGATGTCCTACGAGCAGTACTTC
.	TRBV28	few	TRBJ1-1	CASSLLSRRYTEAFF	TGTGCCAGCAGTTTACTGAGTCGGCGCTACACTGAAGCTTTCTTT
.	TRBV20-1	many	TRBJ2-7	CSASPGGRYSDEQYF	TGCAGTGCTAGTCCGGGGGGCCGGTATTCGGACGAGCAGTACTTC
TRBD1	TRBV12-3/TRBV12-4	few	TRBJ2-1	CASSPTGEVNEQFF	TGTGCCAGCAGTCCGACAGGGGAGGTAAATGAGCAGTTCTTC
.	TRBV12-3/TRBV12-4	.	TRBJ2-3	CASRPVTGLGTDTQYF	TGTGCCAGCAGGCCCGTTACAGGGCTCGGCACAGATACGCAGTATTTT
.	TRBV7-6	.	TRBJ2-1	CASSLVPSAGHNEQFF	TGTGCCAGCAGCTTAGTCCCTTCGGCAGGGCACAATGAGCAGTTCTTC
.	TRBV29-1	.	TRBJ2-7	CSVECGNPYEQYF	TGCAGCGTTGAATGCGGAAACCCCTACGAGCAGTACTTC
TRBD2	TRBV29-1	many	TRBJ2-1	CSACSTWTSGYNEQFF	TGCAGCGCTTGTTCAACGTGGACTAGCGGTTACAATGAGCAGTTCTTC
.	TRBV29-1	many	TRBJ2-5	CSVGNGAETIYQETQYF	TGCAGCGTTGGGAACGGGGCCGAAACTATTTACCAAGAGACCCAGTACTTC
.	TRBV20-1	many	TRBJ2-1	CSARSDGEQFF	TGCAGTGCTCGGAGCGACGGTGAGCAGTTCTTC
TRBD2	TRBV10-1	.	TRBJ2-7	CASSADSGRADEQYF	TGCGCCAGCAGTGCGGATAGCGGGAGGGCCGACGAGCAGTACTTC
TRBD2	TRBV20-1	many	TRBJ2-2	CSAREPGLAGTGELFF	TGCAGTGCTAGAGAGCCGGGACTAGCGGGGACCGGGGAGCTGTTTTTT
TRBD1	TRBV15	.	TRBJ2-2	CATSKDRENTGELFF	TGTGCCACCAGCAAAGACAGGGAGAACACCGGGGAGCTGTTTTTT
.	TRBV20-1	.	TRBJ2-7	CSGGRGEYEQYF	TGCAGTGGGGGTCGAGGGGAGTACGAGCAGTACTTC
.	TRBV6-4	many	TRBJ2-7	CASSDPLAEVPPGYEQYF	TGTGCCAGCAGTGACCCTTTAGCGGAAGTACCCCCGGGGTACGAGCAGTACTTC
.	TRBV20-1	few	TRBJ2-7	CSAVRTPRAGNYEQYF	TGCAGTGCTGTTCGGACCCCGAGGGCAGGGAACTACGAGCAGTACTTC
TRBD1	TRBV20-1	.	TRBJ2-1	CSANEPGTGVNNEQFF	TGCAGTGCTAATGAACCTGGGACAGGGGTAAACAATGAGCAGTTCTTC
.	TRBV7-2	few	TRBJ1-1	CASSSQWRPPEAFF	TGTGCCAGCAGCTCCCAGTGGCGTCCCCCTGAAGCTTTCTTT
TRBD2	TRBV28	.	TRBJ2-1	CASRPQPGLASDNEQFF	TGTGCCAGCAGACCCCAGCCGGGACTAGCGTCTGACAATGAGCAGTTCTTC
.	TRBV2	.	TRBJ1-5	CASRGPYSNQPQHF	TGTGCCAGCAGAGGGCCGTATAGCAATCAGCCCCAGCATTTT
.	TRBV27	many	TRBJ2-1	CASSIIASLTEEQFF	TGTGCCAGCAGCATAATAGCGTCCCTTACGGAAGAGCAGTTCTTC
.	TRBV28	.	TRBJ2-3	CASSSEVRTDTQYF	TGTGCCAGCAGTTCCGAGGTTCGCACAGATACGCAGTATTTT
.	TRBV7-2	.	TRBJ1-5	CASSFSPRTLSNQPQHF	TGTGCCAGCAGCTTCTCCCCACGAACCCTTAGCAATCAGCCCCAGCATTTT
.	TRBV5-1	.	TRBJ2-7	CASSLVQGTYEQYF	TGCGCCAGCAGCTTGGTACAGGGTACCTACGAGCAGTACTTC
.	TRBV12-3/TRBV12-4	many	TRBJ1-1	CASSFQGANTEAFF	TGTGCCAGCAGTTTCCAGGGCGCGAACACTGAAGCTTTCTTT
.	TRBV20-1	many	TRBJ2-7	CSARRSRVNYEQYF	TGCAGTGCTAGAAGGAGTAGGGTGAACTACGAGCAGTACTTC
.	TRBV5-1	.	TRBJ1-1	CASGPPDSRNTEAFF	TGCGCCAGCGGACCACCGGACAGCAGGAACACTGAAGCTTTCTTT
TRBD2	TRBV5-1	few	TRBJ2-1	CASSILAGGDNEQFF	TGCGCCAGCAGCATACTAGCGGGAGGCGACAATGAGCAGTTCTTC
TRBD2	TRBV4-1	many	TRBJ2-7	CASSQLGTSGDYEQYF	TGCGCCAGCAGCCAACTTGGGACTAGCGGAGACTACGAGCAGTACTTC
TRBD2	TRBV20-1	.	TRBJ2-3	CSARPRLAVSTDTQYF	TGCAGTGCTAGACCTCGACTAGCGGTGAGCACAGATACGCAGTATTTT
TRBD2	TRBV11-2	.	TRBJ2-1	CASSLGRGTSVEQIF	TGTGCCAGCAGCTTAGGCCGTGGGACTAGCGTTGAGCAGATCTTC
.	TRBV4-1	few	TRBJ2-2	CASSQVGTRVAGELFF	TGCGCCAGCAGCCAAGTCGGTACCCGTGTGGCCGGGGAGCTGTTTTTT
.	TRBV4-2	few	TRBJ2-3	CASSQPLPGSLGDTQYF	TGTGCCAGCAGCCAACCCCTACCAGGGTCACTAGGAGATACGCAGTATTTT
.	TRBV7-8	.	TRBJ2-1	CASSLGFGGGSSYNEQFF	TGTGCCAGCAGCTTAGGTTTCGGGGGCGGAAGCTCCTACAATGAGCAGTTCTTC
TRBD2	TRBV5-1	few	TRBJ2-1	CASSPGTSGRMEQFF	TGCGCCAGCAGCCCGGGGACTAGCGGGAGAATGGAGCAGTTCTTC
.	TRBV12-3/TRBV12-4	few	TRBJ2-2	CASRPDDLFGDTGELFF	TGTGCCAGCAGGCCCGACGATTTATTTGGTGACACCGGGGAGCTGTTTTTT
.	TRBV7-9	.	TRBJ1-4	CASSPWDPNEKLFF	TGTGCCAGCAGCCCTTGGGACCCCAATGAAAAACTGTTTTTT
TRBD2	TRBV2	.	TRBJ2-2	CASSEGLAGAGGELFF	TGTGCCAGCAGTGAAGGACTAGCGGGAGCCGGCGGGGAGCTGTTTTTT
TRBD2	TRBV3-1	few	TRBJ2-1	CASSQRASGHNEQFF	TGTGCCAGCAGCCAAAGGGCTAGCGGACACAATGAGCAGTTCTTC
TRBD2	TRBV12-3/TRBV12-4	.	TRBJ2-3	CASSLQGTSGRAADTQYF	TGTGCCAGCAGTTTACAAGGGACTAGCGGGAGGGCCGCAGATACGCAGTATTTT
TRBD2	TRBV20-1	few	TRBJ2-5	CSALAGGPHETQYF	TGCAGTGCTTTAGCGGGAGGGCCCCACGAGACCCAGTACTTC
.	TRBV12-3/TRBV12-4	few	TRBJ2-7	CASSFFSPQYRTYEQYF	TGTGCCAGCAGTTTTTTCTCCCCCCAGTACAGAACCTACGAGCAGTACTTC
.	TRBV27	many	TRBJ2-1	CASSLYLAYNEQFF	TGTGCCAGCAGTTTATACCTAGCATACAATGAGCAGTTCTTC
.	TRBV27	many	TRBJ1-6	CASSSTGRGSPLHF	TGTGCCAGCAGTTCCACAGGGCGTGGATCACCCCTCCACTTT
.	TRBV5-1	few	TRBJ2-7	CASRRLNHNTYEQYF	TGCGCCAGCAGGAGGCTGAACCACAACACCTACGAGCAGTACTTC
.	TRBV25-1	.	TRBJ2-6	CASSGPPGEDTGANVLTF	TGTGCCAGCTCTGGCCCCCCAGGGGAGGATACTGGGGCCAACGTCCTGACTTTC
.	TRBV5-5	few	TRBJ2-7	CASIPGSGSYEQYF	TGTGCCAGTATACCGGGTAGCGGATCCTACGAGCAGTACTTC
.	TRBV4-3	.	TRBJ2-1	CASSQERVYNEQFF	TGCGCCAGCAGCCAAGAGAGGGTATACAATGAGCAGTTCTTC
TRBD2	TRBV7-2	.	TRBJ2-7	CASSESGIRSYEQYF	TGTGCCAGCAGCGAAAGCGGGATCCGCTCCTACGAGCAGTACTTC
.	TRBV18	.	TRBJ2-7	CASSPYGELRYEQYF	TGTGCCAGCTCACCTTACGGGGAGTTGCGGTACGAGCAGTACTTC
TRBD1	TRBV24-1	.	TRBJ2-2	CATSVSGGIIDTGELFF	TGTGCCACCAGTGTTTCAGGGGGCATAATCGACACCGGGGAGCTGTTTTTT
TRBD1	TRBV7-9	.	TRBJ2-3	CASSLAGQLRDTQYF	TGTGCCAGCAGCTTAGCGGGACAGTTAAGAGATACGCAGTATTTT
.	TRBV5-1	few	TRBJ2-7	CASSLDGESYEQYF	TGCGCCAGCAGCTTGGACGGGGAATCCTACGAGCAGTACTTC